This TCR beta chain was recorded in a study of T cell changes during pregnancy in multiple sclerosis. V lost 2 bases and J lost 0, with 14 bases in between. This CDR3 is 18 amino acids long. Germline values: CDR1 LNHDA, CDR2 SQIVND (reference sequence). TCRdb's copy holds only in-frame clones and misses some; the assay was immunoSEQ multiplex PCR. The sample records 89,000 or so clones, roughly nine tenths being singletons. The sequencing here drew on PBMCs, taken in the first trimester of pregnancy. The rearrangement links TRBV19 to TRBJ2-6; D possibly corresponds to TRBD1 (5 bases). This receptor was obtained from a female donor in good health, serving as a control in a pregnancy study. Some clones in this sample may be carry-over from other donors' samples. The CDR3 is CASSIRAGLSSGANVLTF. As DNA, the CDR3 is TGTGCCAGTAGTATAAGGGCAGGGCTCAGCTCTGGGGCCAACGTCCTGACTTTC.